This passage covers 14 T cell receptor beta chains from one sample sequenced in a study of blood T cell repertoires in COVID-19 (dated by TCRdb to 2020 to 2022). Receptors were amplified or captured by the immunoSEQ multiplex PCR assay. TCRdb limited this immuneACCESS table to in-frame rearrangements with V and J called. A share of clones is missing; checked studies link under half to unresolved V genes, and the rest is unexplained. This sample gives about 240,000 clones in total; approximately 86% of them show up just once. The biggest ten clones account for 2.6% of the sample. The sequenced material came from PBMCs or T cells enriched from blood (not recorded which). Receptor source: a woman aged 25 to 45 with acute COVID-19.

V gene TRBV11-2 combines with J gene TRBJ1-1, with D possibly matching TRBD1 (6 bases). CDR3 length: 15 residues. V was pared by 5 bases and J by 0 bases, with 13 bases between. Germline loops: CDR1 SGHAT, CDR2 FQNNGV. As DNA, the CDR3 is TGTGCCAGCAGCAAAAGGACAGCCCTGAACACTGAAGCTTTCTTT. This sequence encodes CASSKRTALNTEAFF.

This clone was seen repeatedly, ten times or more. The rearrangement joins TRBV5-1 to TRBJ1-2, with D possibly matching TRBD1 (6 bases). Germline CDR1 and CDR2: SGHRS and YFSETQ. The V end lost 4 bases, the J end lost 1 base, and 11 bases lay between the germline ends. There are 14 residues in the CDR3. CDR3 bases: TGCGCCAGCAGCATCGACAGGAGTAACTATGGCTACACCTTC. It specifies CASSIDRSNYGYTF.

V usage is TRBV14 and J usage is TRBJ1-2; no firm D call. With 0 bases removed from V and 4 bases from J, the gap between germline ends came to 9 bases. The CDR3 is 14 residues long. Germline CDR1 SGHDN, CDR2 FVKESK. The CDR3 DNA reads TGTGCCAGCAGCCAAGAACTAACCAGCTATGGCTACACCTTC. Amino acid sequence: CASSQELTSYGYTF. The entire variable domain, with the rest obtained from reference TRBV14 and TRBJ1-2, is as follows: EAGVTQFPSHSVIEKGQTVTLRCDPISGHDNLYWYRRVMGKEIKFLLHFVKESKQDESGMPNNRFLAERTGGTYSTLKVQPAELEDSGVYFCASSQELTSYGYTFGSGTRLTVV.

This clone appeared a few times. The chain combines TRBV5-1 with TRBJ1-6; D perhaps matches TRBD1 (6 bases). The CDR3 consists of 15 residues. V was trimmed by 0 bases and J by 2 bases, leaving 6 bases between them. CDR1 SGHRS and CDR2 YFSETQ come from the germline V gene. CDR3 loop: CASSLGTAYNSPLHF. CDR3 sequence (DNA): TGCGCCAGCAGCTTGGGGACAGCCTATAATTCACCCCTCCACTTT.

This chain's CDR3 is CASSPGRGGNYGYTF. The CDR3 region has the DNA TGTGCCAGCAGTCCAGGCAGGGGCGGAAACTATGGCTACACCTTC. The chain couples TRBV5-4 to TRBJ1-2, with D possibly TRBD1 on 6 matching bases. Germline lookup yields CDR1 SGHNT and CDR2 YYREEE (reference sequence). V was shortened by 5 bases and J by 2 bases, with 16 bases between the two germline ends. The CDR3 totals 15 residues. Supplemented by reference TRBV5-4 and TRBJ1-2, the full variable domain reads ETGVTQSPTHLIKTRGQQVTLRCSSQSGHNTVSWYQQALGQGPQFIFQYYREEENGRGNFPPRFSGLQFPNYSSELNVNALELDDSALYLCASSPGRGGNYGYTFGSGTRLTVV.

The chain combines TRBV2 with TRBJ1-1, with D perhaps matching TRBD1 (5 bases). V was trimmed by 4 bases and J by 1 base, leaving 19 bases between them. Germline lookup yields CDR1 SNHLY and CDR2 FYNNEI. The CDR3 sequence is 17 residues long. This chain's CDR3 is CASSARRWKGPNTEAFF. The DNA for the CDR3 is TGTGCCAGCAGTGCTCGACGCTGGAAGGGGCCGAACACTGAAGCTTTCTTT.

The genes are TRBV2 and TRBJ1-1; D is undetermined. V shed 4 bases and J shed 8 bases, with 17 bases lying between them. This CDR3 contains 14 residues. Germline CDR1 and CDR2: SNHLY and FYNNEI. CDR3 region: CASSVDSRTAEAFF. The CDR3, as DNA: TGTGCCAGCAGTGTCGATAGTCGTACAGCCGAAGCTTTCTTT.

V gene TRBV18 combines with J gene TRBJ1-4; tentative D call: TRBD1 (5 bases). The CDR3 totals 13 residues. From germline, CDR1 is KGHSH and CDR2 LQKENI. Between the trimmed V and J ends, which lost 4 bases and 8 bases, there was a span of 11 bases. In DNA form, the CDR3 reads TGTGCCAGCTCACAGGGACTGGAAGAAAAACTGTTTTTT. Protein product: CASSQGLEEKLFF.

The rearrangement links TRBV19 to TRBJ2-7, with a possible D match to TRBD1 (6 bases). The germline V gene has CDR1 LNHDA and CDR2 SQIVND (reference sequence). The CDR3 is 15 amino acids. Trimming stripped 3 bases from V and 4 bases from J, with 16 bases between. Here the CDR3 reads CASSIPGQRPYEQYF. The CDR3 nucleotides are TGTGCCAGTAGTATCCCTGGACAGCGACCGTACGAGCAGTACTTC.

The genes are TRBV5-8 and TRBJ2-2; 11 bases align to TRBD1. This CDR3 has 15 residues. V dropped 4 bases and J dropped 5; count of bases not matched to a gene: 4. The germline V gene has CDR1 SGHTS and CDR2 YDEGEE. The CDR3 sequence is CASSQGQGVTGELFF. The CDR3 bases are TGTGCCAGCAGCCAGGGACAGGGGGTAACCGGGGAGCTGTTTTTT.

Concerning this clone itself: Other DNA sequences of this sample code for an identical CDR3. V and J are TRBV4-3 and TRBJ2-7; 9 nucleotides agree with TRBD1. Trimming cost V 4 bases and J 5 bases; bases outside gene matches: 6. Germline-derived CDR1 and CDR2 are LGHNA and YSLEER. There are 14 residues in the CDR3. Here the CDR3 reads CASSPGTGSHEQYF. The CDR3, as DNA: TGCGCCAGCAGCCCAGGGACAGGGTCCCACGAGCAGTACTTC.

The chain has TRBV6-5 and TRBJ1-1; D is perhaps TRBD1 (5 bases). Germline loops: CDR1 MNHEY, CDR2 SVGAGI. V lost 0 bases, J lost 4 bases, and 9 bases lay in between. The CDR3 is 14 amino acids. The CDR3 nucleotides read TGTGCCAGCAGTTACTCAGGGGTTACCACTGAAGCTTTCTTT. Amino acid sequence: CASSYSGVTTEAFF.

V is TRBV6-6 and J is TRBJ1-6, with TRBD1 matching over 10 bases. Germline V gene lookup returns CDR1 MNHNY and CDR2 SVGAGI (reference sequence). V trimming: 2 bases; J trimming: 11 bases; junction bases outside the gene matches: 6. This CDR3 comprises 15 residues. The CDR3 DNA reads as TGTGCCAGCAGTTACGCAGGACAGGGGGGGGCACCCCTCCACTTT. Protein product: CASSYAGQGGAPLHF.

This rearrangement joins TRBV25-1 to TRBJ1-2; TRBD1 might be the D (6 bases). With 2 bases removed from V and 8 bases from J, the gap between germline ends came to 18 bases. The CDR3 spans 15 residues. Germline V gene lookup returns CDR1 MGHDK and CDR2 SYGVNS. Here the CDR3 reads CASSEPFTGTNGYTF. DNA of the CDR3: TGTGCCAGCAGTGAACCTTTCACAGGGACGAACGGCTACACCTTC.